A single sample is the source of the 2 T cell receptor beta chains below, sequenced in a study of cytomegalovirus exposure and HLA in healthy donors. The PCR employed 60 Vbeta primers together with 13 Jbeta primers. Clones were read by immunoSEQ multiplex PCR, and TCRdb kept only the in-frame ones, dropping some. The sample contains around 140,000 clones, 70% to 85% of which appear only once. Source material: PBMCs. All receptors derive from a female donor in good health and CMV-seronegative.

V is TRBV28 and J is TRBJ2-7; 8 nucleotides line up with TRBD1. This CDR3 is built from 13 residues. In germline, CDR1 is MDHEN, CDR2 SYDVKM. Trimming removed 6 bases from V and 2 bases from J; junction bases left unmatched: 3. CDR3 coding DNA: TGTGCCAGCAGAGACAGGGGCCCCTACGAGCAGTACTTC. It specifies CASRDRGPYEQYF.

The J gene is TRBJ1-4, the V gene TRBV28, with D possibly TRBD1 on 6 matching bases. This CDR3 region has 16 residues. Germline CDR1 and CDR2: MDHEN and SYDVKM. V was shortened by 5 bases and J by 2 bases, with 15 bases between the two germline ends. CDR3 in DNA: TGTGCCAGCAGTCCTGGGACATTAGGGACTAATGAAAAACTGTTTTTT. This encodes CASSPGTLGTNEKLFF.